Given below is one T cell receptor beta chain in context. Its matching antigen is unknown. This CDR3 is missing its conserved last phenylalanine or tryptophan, likely due to a read error. No DNA is shown, since the ends of the CDR3 on it are uncertain; the CDR3 is the one TCRdb lists. Ends included, the CDR3 has 12 residues. Germline CDR1 reads SEHNR; CDR2 reads FQNEAQ (reference sequence). The data were taken from a study of CD8 T cells in ankylosing spondylitis. Study results and limitations: Past research had described some motif variants in reactive arthritis synovial fluid and blood.

TCRdb used MiXCR to reprocess the 5' RACE reads, holding one entry per CDR3 protein. The table lists roughly 100,000 distinct CDR3 sequences, roughly 8.7% of them singletons, with about a tenth in the top ten. The source of this sequence is a male donor with ankylosing spondylitis or in good health (not recorded which). Sequenced: blood, either unsorted or a sorted T cell fraction (not recorded which). The gene calls are TRBV7-9 and TRBJ1-1; no DNA check was done on the table's D call, TRBD1. CDR3 loop: CASSLGGRSPFL.